The source of this TCR beta chain is a study of blood T cell repertoires in COVID-19 (dated by TCRdb to the early 2020s). About the full investigation: Samples covering the acute and convalescent phases of COVID-19 were provided by collaborators in the United States, Italy and Spain. The material from the prospective study consisted of cDNA or gDNA derived from T cells, B-cell-depleted T cells, or PBMCs. The dataset comprised deeply sampled blood TCRbeta repertoires from subjects exposed to, actively infected with, or recovered from COVID-19. The repertoires were made available in a free public database intended to serve as a resource for research on the immune response to SARS-CoV-2. The samples were drawn from two sources: the first 160 participants of the ongoing ImmuneRACE study, and over 1,000 subjects contributed by 6 global collaborators. Sample metadata almost always included a de-identified subject ID, COVID-19 status, age in years and sex. HLA class I and class II types, where available, came from metadata supplied by the sample provider rather than from assay-based typing.

TCRbeta CDR3 regions were amplified from genomic DNA by means of the immunoSEQ Assay, a bias-controlled multiplex PCR. Under the source paper's analysis protocol: The number of nucleated cells in each sample was estimated by amplification of reference gene primers within the assay. To quantify the absolute abundance of each unique TCRbeta CDR3 rearrangement, sequence reads were collapsed and filtered. For each sample, productive Simpson clonality was calculated by taking the square root of Simpson's diversity index across productive rearrangements. Here the immuneACCESS table is served through TCRdb, limited to in-frame sequences with V and J called. Missing clones are a known gap in these copies; in checked studies unresolved V genes cover under half, and the rest lacks a known reason. The V and J calls and clone size come from that table; D and trimming were worked out from the DNA. The sample yields more than 250,000 clones; around four fifths were counted once. Of the sample, 0.95% to 1.5% is held by the ten largest clones.

Each collaborating institution followed its own protocols to collect whole blood in K2EDTA tubes. For TCRbeta analysis, collaborators shipped samples in one of three forms: frozen whole blood, isolated PBMCs, or DNA extracted from either of those sample types. A note on this clone: The clone's antigen remains unknown. No base quality values were provided; no much bigger clone lies one nucleotide off.

The CDR3, cysteine through phenylalanine, is 13 amino acids long. Here the CDR3 DNA is all that survives: 39 bases in frame from base 1. V is reduced by 2 bases and J by 7 bases, leaving a spacing of 8 bases between them. What the research found in general, with its limitations: The quantity of clinical and demographic metadata differed by source and by participant and was supplied without curation.

Sequenced sample: peripheral blood. The rearranged segments are TRBV23-1 and TRBJ1-4; no D gene can be assigned with confidence. TRBV23-1 is an open reading frame, and its role is uncertain. The receptor comes from a woman aged 50 to 60 with acute or convalescent COVID-19. The CDR3 region has the sequence CASSQGPVEKLFF. The DNA is TGCGCCAGCAGTCAAGGGCCAGTTGAAAAACTGTTTTTT.